The 19 T cell receptor beta chains below were found in one sample sequenced in a study of cytomegalovirus exposure and HLA in healthy donors. With 60 Vbeta and 13 Jbeta primers, the PCR was carried out. Some clones are missing from TCRdb's copy, which holds only in-frame ones; the method was immunoSEQ multiplex PCR. Here the sample spans approximately 180,000 clones, 80% to 85% being singletons. The sample consisted of PBMCs. All receptors derive from a woman in her forties in good health and CMV-seronegative.

The V gene is TRBV7-3, the J gene TRBJ2-3; D gene uncertain. The germline CDR1 and CDR2 sequences are SGHTA and FQGTGA. Deletions cut 2 bases from V and 2 bases from J, with 5 bases between. CDR3 length: 13 residues. CDR3 in amino acids: CASSLEPTDTQYF. CDR3 DNA sequence: TGTGCCAGCAGCTTAGAGCCCACAGATACGCAGTATTTT. Together with reference TRBV7-3 and TRBJ2-3, the CDR3 gives the full variable domain: GAGVSQTPSNKVTEKGKYVELRCDPISGHTALYWYRQSLGQGPEFLIYFQGTGAADDSGLPNDRFFAVRPEGSVSTLKIQRTERGDSAVYLCASSLEPTDTQYFGPGTRLTVL.

This chain joins TRBV30 and TRBJ1-1; no clear D gene. Germline loops: CDR1 GTSNPN, CDR2 SVGIG (reference sequence). This CDR3 contains 13 residues. Trimming shortened V by 0 bases and J by 6 bases, and 11 bases separated the two germline ends. CDR3 region: CAWSVRRRAEAFF. The CDR3 coding sequence is TGTGCCTGGAGTGTCCGGCGTCGGGCTGAAGCTTTCTTT.

The chain uses TRBV18 and TRBJ2-5, with D possibly TRBD2 on 5 matching bases. CDR3 size: 14 residues. CDR1 is KGHSH, CDR2 LQKENI, per germline. V was pared by 3 bases and J by 4 bases, with 12 bases between. CDR3 sequence reads: CASSPFGRGETQYF. CDR3 bases: TGTGCCAGCTCACCGTTTGGGAGAGGAGAGACCCAGTACTTC.

CDR3 region: CASSQVPVYSQETQYF. DNA of the CDR3: TGTGCCAGCAGCCAAGTCCCCGTATATTCCCAAGAGACCCAGTACTTC. The chain uses TRBV14 and TRBJ2-5; D remains unclear. The CDR3 consists of 16 residues. V lost 1 base and J 1 base, leaving 13 bases between the germline ends. CDR1 is SGHDN and CDR2 is FVKESK in the germline V gene.

The chain recombines TRBV11-1 with TRBJ2-1, with unresolved D. Per germline, CDR1 SGHAT and CDR2 FQDESV (reference sequence). CDR3 length: 12 residues. V was trimmed by 4 bases and J by 9 bases, leaving 10 bases between them. CDR3 in amino acids: CASSWMTGEQFF. The CDR3 coding sequence is TGTGCCAGCAGCTGGATGACGGGTGAGCAGTTCTTC.

V gene TRBV14 combines with J gene TRBJ2-7; 7 bases fit TRBD1. The CDR3 has 18 amino acids. The germline V gene has CDR1 SGHDN and CDR2 FVKESK. Losses at the gene ends were 1 base for V and 3 bases for J; bases not matched to a gene: 15. CDR3 region: CASSQGNPRGWNFYEQYV. The CDR3 DNA follows: TGTGCCAGCAGCCAAGGGAACCCCAGGGGGTGGAATTTCTACGAGCAGTACGTC.

The CDR3 region has the DNA TGCAGCGTCGACAGCAACTATGGCTACACCTTC. It yields the protein CSVDSNYGYTF. This chain uses TRBV29-1 with TRBJ1-2; possibly TRBD1 for D (5 bases). The V end lost 6 bases, the J end lost 2 bases, and 7 bases lay between the germline ends. The CDR3 consists of 11 residues. Germline V lookup: CDR1 SQVTM, CDR2 ANQGSEA.

This clone was seen only a few times. The chain combines TRBV27 with TRBJ2-1, with 7 bases lining up with TRBD2. The germline V gene encodes CDR1 MNHEY and CDR2 SMNVEV (reference sequence). V lost 3 bases and J lost 7; bases outside the gene matches: 6. This CDR3 has 14 residues. CDR3 nucleotide sequence: TGTGCCAGCAGTTTCCGGTCGGGAGGTAATGAGCAGTTCTTC. Its translation is CASSFRSGGNEQFF.

In its sample, this clone was seen a few times. J is TRBJ2-3 and V is TRBV6-1; 10 bases are shared with TRBD2. J gave up 5 bases and V 5 bases, and 7 bases lay outside the gene matches. Germline V gene lookup returns CDR1 MNHNS and CDR2 SASEGT. This CDR3 comprises 15 residues. CDR3 in DNA: TGTGCCAGCAGTCCTCTAGCGGGAGCGGTAGATACGCAGTATTTT. Protein: CASSPLAGAVDTQYF.

V and J are TRBV5-6 and TRBJ1-4, with D maybe TRBD1 (5 bases). The germline V gene encodes CDR1 SGHDT and CDR2 YYEEEE. V dropped 5 bases and J dropped 6 bases, with 14 bases sitting between them. The CDR3 is 14 residues long. The DNA for the CDR3 is TGTGCCAGCAGGACCCAGGGCAGGGATGAAAAACTGTTTTTT. Translating gives CASRTQGRDEKLFF.

The rearrangement links TRBV11-3 to TRBJ2-4, with a tentative D call TRBD2 (5 bases). V shed 8 bases and J shed 6 bases, with 17 bases lying between them. This CDR3 spans 14 amino acids. The germline V gene encodes CDR1 SGHNT and CDR2 YENEEA. In DNA form, the CDR3 reads TGTGCCAGCTCAAGACCGGGGTTAAGAAACATTCAGTACTTC. Encoded protein: CASSRPGLRNIQYF. The full variable domain, its missing parts supplied by reference TRBV11-3 and TRBJ2-4, is EAGVVQSPRYKIIEKKQPVAFWCNPISGHNTLYWYLQNLGQGPELLIRYENEEAVDDSQLPKDRFSAERLKGVDSTLKIQPAELGDSAVYLCASSRPGLRNIQYFGAGTRLSVL.

The chain combines TRBV18 with TRBJ1-3; D not resolved. The CDR3 has 15 amino acids. The germline V gene encodes CDR1 KGHSH and CDR2 LQKENI. V was cut by 3 bases and J by 2 bases, with 11 bases left in between. The CDR3 bases are TGTGCCAGCTCACCCCTAGGAGACCCTGGAAACACCATATATTTT. This translates into CASSPLGDPGNTIYF.

This clone was recorded a few times. This chain joins TRBV19 and TRBJ1-5, with D possibly matching TRBD1 (5 bases). Per the germline V gene, CDR1 is LNHDA and CDR2 is SQIVND (reference sequence). The CDR3 has 15 residues. V shed 0 bases and J shed 6 bases, with 12 bases lying between them. The CDR3 is CASSIDGEGSQPQHF. The DNA for the CDR3 is TGTGCCAGTAGTATAGATGGGGAGGGGAGTCAGCCCCAGCATTTT. Full variable domain (missing parts from reference TRBV19 and TRBJ1-5): DGGITQSPKYLFRKEGQNVTLSCEQNLNHDAMYWYRQDPGQGLRLIYYSQIVNDFQKGDIAEGYSVSREKKESFPLTVTSAQKNPTAFYLCASSIDGEGSQPQHFGDGTRLSIL.

The chain links TRBV14 to TRBJ1-3; tentative D call: TRBD1 (6 bases). Per germline, CDR1 SGHDN and CDR2 FVKESK. This CDR3 spans 14 amino acids. Trimming shortened V by 2 bases and J by 12 bases, and 17 bases separated the two germline ends. The DNA of the CDR3 is TGTGCCAGCAGCCAACAACAGGGTAGATTCCACATATATTTT. Protein sequence: CASSQQQGRFHIYF.

This sequence joins TRBV6-5 and TRBJ2-7, with D perhaps TRBD1 (5 bases). V gave up 4 bases and J gave up 7 bases, with 14 bases separating them. This CDR3 region has 13 residues. The germline CDR1 and CDR2 sequences are MNHEY and SVGAGI. CDR3 DNA: TGTGCCAGCAGTTGGCGTCAGGGCGAAGAGCAGTACGTC. Translation gives CASSWRQGEEQYV.

There are many counts of this clone. The chain links TRBV30 to TRBJ1-5; no reliable D call. The CDR3 is 13 amino acids. V lost 2 bases to trimming and J lost 5 bases, with 10 bases between them. Germline lookup yields CDR1 GTSNPN and CDR2 SVGIG (reference sequence). The CDR3 DNA is TGTGCCTGGAGTCACCACGGAGATCAGCCCCAGCATTTT. Translated, it gives CAWSHHGDQPQHF.

The V and J genes are TRBV7-6 and TRBJ2-7, with 9 bases matching TRBD2. With V trimmed by 4 bases and J by 4 bases, 5 bases remained unmatched. Germline V gene lookup returns CDR1 SGHVS and CDR2 FNYEAQ. CDR3 length equals 14 residues. CDR3 in amino acids: CASSSEAGGYEQYV. In DNA form, the CDR3 reads TGTGCCAGCAGCTCAGAGGCGGGAGGGTACGAGCAGTACGTC.

CDR3 in amino acids: CASRSGGGGIGELFF. The DNA of the CDR3 is TGTGCCAGCCGGAGCGGAGGGGGGGGCATCGGGGAGCTGTTTTTT. The V and J genes are TRBV7-9 and TRBJ2-2; D may be TRBD2 (7 bases). Trimming stripped 8 bases from V and 7 bases from J, with 20 bases between. Germline values: CDR1 SEHNR, CDR2 FQNEAQ (reference sequence). The CDR3 is 15 residues long.

This chain connects TRBV7-2 to TRBJ2-7, with D tentatively TRBD2 (6 bases). Germline V lookup: CDR1 SGHTA, CDR2 FQGNSA. This CDR3 is built from 15 residues. The V end lost 5 bases, the J end lost 3 bases, and 17 bases lay between the germline ends. The CDR3 bases are TGTGCCAGCAGCGATACCCAGCGGGCTGACTACGAGCAGTACTTC. It is translated as CASSDTQRADYEQYF. Filled out from reference TRBV7-2 and TRBJ2-7, the complete variable domain reads GAGVSQSPSNKVTEKGKDVELRCDPISGHTALYWYRQSLGQGLEFLIYFQGNSAPDKSGLPSDRFSAERTGGSVSTLTIQRTQQEDSAVYLCASSDTQRADYEQYFGPGTRLTVT.